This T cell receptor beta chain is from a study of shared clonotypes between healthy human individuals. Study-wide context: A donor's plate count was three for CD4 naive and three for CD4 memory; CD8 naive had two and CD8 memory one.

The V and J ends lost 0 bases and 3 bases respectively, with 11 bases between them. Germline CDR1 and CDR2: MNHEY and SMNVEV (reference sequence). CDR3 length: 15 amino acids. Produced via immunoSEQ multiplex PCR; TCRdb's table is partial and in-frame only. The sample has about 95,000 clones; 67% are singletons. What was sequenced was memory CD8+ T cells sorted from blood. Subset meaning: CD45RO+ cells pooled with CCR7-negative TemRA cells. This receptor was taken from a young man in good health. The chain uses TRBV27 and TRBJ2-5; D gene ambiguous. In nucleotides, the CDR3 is TGTGCCAGCAGTTTATCTCTGGGTGGAGAAGAGACCCAGTACTTC. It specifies CASSLSLGGEETQYF.